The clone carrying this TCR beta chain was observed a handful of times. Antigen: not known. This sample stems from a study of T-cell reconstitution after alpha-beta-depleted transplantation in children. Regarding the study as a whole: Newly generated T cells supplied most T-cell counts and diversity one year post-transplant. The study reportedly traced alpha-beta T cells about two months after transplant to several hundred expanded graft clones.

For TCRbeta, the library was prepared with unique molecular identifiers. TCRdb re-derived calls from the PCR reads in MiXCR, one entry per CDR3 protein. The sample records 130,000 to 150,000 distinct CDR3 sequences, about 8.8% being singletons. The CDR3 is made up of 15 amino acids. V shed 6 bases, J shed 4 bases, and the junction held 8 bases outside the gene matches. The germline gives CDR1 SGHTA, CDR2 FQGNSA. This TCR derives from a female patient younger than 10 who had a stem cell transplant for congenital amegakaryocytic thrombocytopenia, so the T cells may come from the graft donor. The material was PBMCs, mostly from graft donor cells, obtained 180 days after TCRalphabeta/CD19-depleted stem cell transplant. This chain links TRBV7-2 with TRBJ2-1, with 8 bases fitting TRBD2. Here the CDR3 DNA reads TGTGCCAGCAGTCAAAACGGACTAGCTTACAATGAGCAGTTCTTC. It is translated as CASSQNGLAYNEQFF.